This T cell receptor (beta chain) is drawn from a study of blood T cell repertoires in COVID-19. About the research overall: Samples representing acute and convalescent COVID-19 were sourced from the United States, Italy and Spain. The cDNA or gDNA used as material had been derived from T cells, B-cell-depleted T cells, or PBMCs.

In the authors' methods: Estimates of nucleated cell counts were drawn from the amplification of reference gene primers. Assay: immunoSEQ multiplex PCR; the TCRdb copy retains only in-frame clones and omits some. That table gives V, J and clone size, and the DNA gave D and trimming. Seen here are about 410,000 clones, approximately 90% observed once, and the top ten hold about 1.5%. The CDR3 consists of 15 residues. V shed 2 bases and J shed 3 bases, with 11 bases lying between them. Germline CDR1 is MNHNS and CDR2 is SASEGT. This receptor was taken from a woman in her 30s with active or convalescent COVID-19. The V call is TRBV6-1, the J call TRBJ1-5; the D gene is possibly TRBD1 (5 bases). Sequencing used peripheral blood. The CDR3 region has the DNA TGTGCCAGCAGTGAATGGCGGGGGAACAATCAGCCCCAGCATTTT. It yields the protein CASSEWRGNNQPQHF.